The clone carrying this T cell receptor (beta chain) was detected a few times. The antigen remains unidentified. The study separated CD4+ cells into CD45RA+ naive and CD45RA-negative memory subsets. The sample is drawn from a study of shared clonotypes between healthy human individuals. Sequencing was performed with immunoSEQ multiplex PCR; in TCRdb, only in-frame clones are kept and a portion is missing. The top ten hold 0.36% of the sample, which has roughly 2,500,000 clones, more than 85% seen once. Per germline, CDR1 SNHLY and CDR2 FYNNEI. Trimming removed 7 bases at V and 4 bases at J, with 19 bases between. The CDR3 spans 15 residues. Study-wide results and caveats: Across four donors, naive CD4 shared about 5%, naive CD8 more than 3%, memory CD4 about 2.4%, memory CD8 about 0.4%. Generation of non-shared clonotypes was less probable than generation of clonotypes shared by all four donors.

Sequencing used naive CD4+ T cells from PBMCs. As for subset: CD45RA+ positively selected. The chain links TRBV2 to TRBJ1-1, with a tentative D call TRBD1 (6 bases). This sequence originates from a young man in good health. Some clones in this sample may be carry-over from other donors' samples. CDR3: CASTVGFQGSTEAFF. CDR3 nucleotide sequence: TGTGCCAGCACCGTGGGGTTTCAGGGGAGCACTGAAGCTTTCTTT.